This TCR beta chain was captured in a study of T cell repertoires in cytomegalovirus infection. Study as a whole: It can be stated that public TCR beta signatures indicated CMV infection as well as a matching HLA type. Points from the study as a whole: Carriers of CMV plus the relevant HLA were identified by cumulative public TCR beta family frequency. The ex vivo response was dominated by HLA-C-restricted CMV-specific TCR beta clonotypes.

Germline CDR1 SEHNR, CDR2 FQNEAQ (reference sequence). This CDR3 has 12 residues. Trimming removed 2 bases at V and 6 bases at J, with 6 bases between. This clonotype showed up many times. The antigen remains undetermined. TCRdb processed the reads anew with MiXCR; each CDR3 protein has one entry. The sample holds hundreds of thousands of distinct CDR3 sequences, roughly a quarter seen once. The TCR comes from a human donor in good health (CMV status not recorded). Some clones in this sample may be carry-over from other donors' samples. Sequencing was carried out using CD8+ T cells from PBMCs. The chain joins TRBV7-9 to TRBJ2-3; D is unresolved. The CDR3 bases are TGTGCCAGCAGCTTAAGGTGGGATACGCAGTATTTT. Protein sequence: CASSLRWDTQYF.